This T cell receptor (beta chain) was captured by sequencing in a study of shared clonotypes between healthy human individuals. CDR1 is SGHRS, CDR2 YFSETQ, per germline. The V gene lost 5 bases and the J gene lost 3 bases, with 15 bases spanning the gap. CDR3 length: 14 amino acids. The assay ran at deep level. Profiling relied on immunoSEQ multiplex PCR, and the TCRdb table lists in-frame clones only, not all of them. The table records some 1.5 million clones, 95% to 99% of them present only once. V is TRBV5-1 and J is TRBJ2-7; D is unclear. Sequences were obtained from naive CD4+ T cells sorted from blood. Subset noted: CD45RA+ positively selected. The sequence was obtained from a man in his thirties or forties in good health. The CDR3 is CASSNLLGIYEQYF. The CDR3 coding sequence is TGCGCCAGCAGTAACCTATTGGGAATCTACGAGCAGTACTTC. Full variable domain (rest looked up from reference TRBV5-1 and TRBJ2-7): KAGVTQTPRYLIKTRGQQVTLSCSPISGHRSVSWYQQTPGQGLQFLFEYFSETQRNKGNFPGRFSGRQFSNSRSEMNVSTLELGDSALYLCASSNLLGIYEQYFGPGTRLTVT.